The T cell receptor (beta chain) described here comes from a study of cytomegalovirus exposure and HLA in healthy donors. Study-level findings and limits: Within an earlier analysis, most TCR beta V segments proved productive either about 90% or about 30% of the time. Sequence variants that were highly shared formed a cluster that was likely a sequencing artifact.

Turning to this clone: Its antigen is not known.

The PCR used 60 Vbeta and 13 Jbeta primers. Some clones are missing from TCRdb's copy, which holds only in-frame ones; the method was immunoSEQ multiplex PCR. The table includes 170,000 or so clones, 77% detected once. The receptor was isolated from a woman in her twenties or thirties in good health and CMV-seronegative. The source material was PBMCs.

CDR3 region: CASSDSQGTGANVLTF. The CDR3 nucleotides are TGTGCCAGCAGTGATTCACAGGGGACCGGGGCCAACGTCCTGACTTTC. The rearrangement links TRBV2 to TRBJ2-6, with 7 bases that match TRBD1. The CDR3 has 16 amino acids. Germline V gene data show CDR1 as SNHLY and CDR2 as FYNNEI. V trimming: 3 bases; J trimming: 4 bases; junction bases outside the gene matches: 6.